These T cell receptor beta chains were read from a single sample in a study of OX40 agonist ivuxolimab in advanced cancers. Repertoires were generated with immunoSEQ multiplex PCR, while TCRdb's copy carries only in-frame clones and drops some. The sample lists over 55,000 clones, more than 75% occurring once. The sample in question was CD4+ or CD8+ T cells sorted from blood, obtained in a trial of the OX40 agonist ivuxolimab. These receptors were obtained from an adult with an advanced solid tumor such as melanoma, head and neck, liver or kidney cancer. The CDR3 runs from the conserved cysteine through the conserved F or W. The D gene is left open where the match is weak. Clone size, where shown, is once, few, many, or a class for clones that have expanded.

v_call	j_call	d_call	clone_size	cdr3_nt	cdr3_aa
TRBV2	TRBJ2-7	TRBD2	.	TGTGCCAGCAGTGAGGCGGGAGGCCCTCCCTACGAGCAGTACTTC	CASSEAGGPPYEQYF
TRBV5-1	TRBJ1-1	.	.	TGCGCCAGCAGCGAACCTCCGAGGGTCCCTCAAGCTTTCTTT	CASSEPPRVPQAFF
TRBV7-6	TRBJ2-4	.	.	TGTGCCAGCAGCTTACAGGAGCGGAACATTCAGTACTTC	CASSLQERNIQYF
TRBV4-3	TRBJ2-3	TRBD2	.	TGCGCCAGCAGCCAAGGCCGGGGGGGTAGCGGGTACACAGATACGCAGTATTTT	CASSQGRGGSGYTDTQYF
TRBV4-2	TRBJ2-5	.	.	TGTGCCAGCAGCCAAGATTCGTATTGGGGGGCGCGCCGGGAGACCCAGTACTTC	CASSQDSYWGARRETQYF
TRBV6-1	TRBJ1-3	.	.	TGTGCCACCGAGGCTCCGAACTCTGGAAACACCATATATTTT	CATEAPNSGNTIYF
TRBV19	TRBJ1-5	TRBD1	few	TGTGCCAGTGCACAGGGGAGCGGCCAGCCCCAGCATTTT	CASAQGSGQPQHF
TRBV7-2	TRBJ2-2	.	.	TGTGCCAGCAGCTTAGCACCGACAGGACTCACCGGGGAGCTGTTTTTT	CASSLAPTGLTGELFF
TRBV29-1	TRBJ1-2	.	.	TGCAGCGTTGAAAGGCGGGGTTCATCCTATGGCTACACCTTC	CSVERRGSSYGYTF
TRBV10-1	TRBJ1-2	.	.	TGCGCCAGGTTTGATGGCTACACCTTC	CARFDGYTF
TRBV6-6	TRBJ2-2	.	once	TGTGCCAGCAGTGACCAGCAAGAAACCGGGGAGCTGTTTTTT	CASSDQQETGELFF
TRBV9	TRBJ2-7	TRBD2	.	TGTGCCAGCAGCCCGGGACTATCCGTAGAGCAGTACTTC	CASSPGLSVEQYF
TRBV21-1	TRBJ2-7	.	once	TGTGCCAGCATCACCCATAGCGGGAGTCCTAGCGAGCAGTACTTC	CASITHSGSPSEQYF
TRBV5-4	TRBJ2-4	.	.	TGTGCCAGCAACACCCGGGACGGGGGAAACATTCAGTACTTC	CASNTRDGGNIQYF
TRBV7-2	TRBJ1-5	.	.	TGTGCCAGCAGCGTCGGGGGGACTAGCAATCAGCCCCAGCATTTT	CASSVGGTSNQPQHF
TRBV10-3	TRBJ2-2	.	.	TGTGCCATCAGTGCCGGGGGTACCGGGGAGCTGTTTTTT	CAISAGGTGELFF
TRBV10-3	TRBJ1-2	TRBD1	few	TGTGCCATCAGTGAGTCAGGGACAGGGGGCACGGACTATGGCTACACCTTC	CAISESGTGGTDYGYTF
TRBV5-6	TRBJ2-5	.	.	TGTGCCAGCAGCTTGGACAGGCTGGAGACCCAGTACTTC	CASSLDRLETQYF
TRBV30	TRBJ1-3	.	.	TGTGCCTGGAGTGTCGGCAGTTTCTCTGGAAACACCATATATTTT	CAWSVGSFSGNTIYF
TRBV28	TRBJ1-2	TRBD1	.	TGTGCCAGCAGTTACGGGGACAGGGGACTCTATGGCTACACCTTC	CASSYGDRGLYGYTF
TRBV28	TRBJ2-7	TRBD2	once	TGTGCCAGCAGTTTATTTGCGGGAGTAAACGAGCAGTACTTC	CASSLFAGVNEQYF
TRBV4-2	TRBJ1-2	TRBD1	.	TGTGCCAGCAGCTCGGACAGGGACTATGGCTACACCTTC	CASSSDRDYGYTF
TRBV2	TRBJ2-1	.	few	TGTGCCAGCAGTGAGGATCGCTGGGACAATGAGCAGTTCTTC	CASSEDRWDNEQFF
TRBV19	TRBJ2-2	TRBD1	.	TGTGCCAGTTCTCAGGGGGCGGACGGGGAGCTGTTTTTT	CASSQGADGELFF
TRBV30	TRBJ1-2	.	.	TGTGCCGGGGCCCGCGGGGGGCTTGGCTACACCTTC	CAGARGGLGYTF
TRBV5-1	TRBJ1-2	.	few	TGCGCCAGCAGCTCGGGCCGGGACTATGGCTACACCTTC	CASSSGRDYGYTF
TRBV10-3	TRBJ1-1	.	.	TGTGCCATCAGTGAGGGACATAGGGGCCCTGAAGCTTTCTTT	CAISEGHRGPEAFF